The source of this TCR beta chain is a study of shared clonotypes between healthy human individuals (dated by TCRdb to about 2020). Broadly, across the study: The cohort included three men and a couple of women between 18 and 49 years of age. For each donor, CD4 naive and CD4 memory were each run on three plates, CD8 naive on two plates, and CD8 memory on one plate. To estimate repertoire size and how much clonotypes are shared between individuals, the study performed deep sequencing of blood TCR repertoires from 4 to 6 healthy adults. Different laboratories and diverse techniques were used to prepare libraries and sequence TCR repertoires, to increase sequencing depth and limit assay-specific biases. Between about 0.85 and 9.5 billion PBMCs per donor were obtained by leukapheresis. Results and caveats for the whole study, not just this receptor: Naive subsets generally had larger estimated clonotype richness than memory subsets did. Compared with non-shared clonotypes, the clonotypes found in all four sorted-subset donors had higher generation probabilities. Even with the large sequencing depth, rarefaction of the sorted-subset datasets indicated that sequencing was incomplete. When a handful of donors were compared, the shared fraction of clonotypes was around 5% for naive CD4, over 3% for naive CD8, more than 2% for memory CD4, and less than 0.45% for memory CD8. Sampling was limited to blood, and TCR repertoires in tissue likely differ from TCR repertoires in blood. Because the study included a small number of donors, the genetic and exposure-history diversity represented was limited. Pairwise subsampling led to the expectation that sequencing depth would affect the degree of clonotype sharing among donors.

Healthy HIV-negative adults with no recently reported acute infections or vaccinations were included as donors. Every donor was a Caucasian adult living in Nashville, Tennessee, USA. CD4+ T cells were enriched by magnetic negative selection; naive cells were then positively selected on CD45RA, and the negative fraction formed the memory subset. After blood collection by leukapheresis, PBMCs were isolated using Ficoll-Histopaque density gradient centrifugation and then cryopreserved in the vapor phase of liquid nitrogen. Analytical flow cytometry was used to check the purity and quantity of each magnetically sorted T cell population. Genomic DNA was isolated from each sorted fraction and quantified by UV absorbance on a Nanodrop 2000c. To note about this clone: Its binding antigen is unknown. No much larger clonotype is one base removed from it; base qualities were not supplied.

Using the deep immunoSEQ assay, multiplex PCR amplified TCR CDR3 regions from genomic DNA. Extracted genomic DNA from each cell subset was spread evenly across all wells of several immunoSEQ 96-well plates, with each plate serving as a replicate. For sorted subsets, each replicate PCR was loaded with roughly 200 ng genomic DNA, equivalent to roughly 30,000 T cell genomes. The purified libraries were quantified using a Qubit 3.0 fluorometer, sized with a Bioanalyzer 2100, and then quantified again using the KAPA Library Quantification kit. Every immunoSEQ 96-well plate was sequenced on a separate single-read 150-cycle Illumina NextSeq 550 flow cell. From the authors' description of their analysis: Because only junctional sequences without quality scores were contained in the immunoSEQ output, filtering matching that applied to full-length reads could not be performed. To assign V/J genes and CDR3, sequences were annotated using PyIR, a Python wrapper for IgBLAST v1.9, with IMGT germline references. Reads were removed for weak V/J assignments (E-value above 1e-6), missing CDR3, stop codons, out-of-frame junctions, or ambiguous translated residues. V3J clonotypes were defined by identical inferred V gene, J gene, and CDR3 amino acid sequence. Percentage overlap between repertoires was calculated by dividing the number of shared unique clonotypes by the size of the smaller repertoire. RTK rarefaction, the Chao1 estimator, and Recon v2.1 estimates of unobserved clonotypes were used to assess repertoire richness. Generation probabilities for all TCRbeta clonotypes obtained by the gDNA method from a handful of donors were computed using OLGA. Not all clones reach the TCRdb copy of this immuneACCESS table, which keeps in-frame sequences only. Checked studies attribute under half of the gap to unresolved V genes and leave the rest unexplained. Clone size and V and J calls were adopted from that table, with D and trimming inferred from the DNA. For this sample the table gives about 600,000 clones, of which 97% were detected only once. Clones ranked in the top ten supply 0.055% to 0.07% of the sample.

The CDR3 contains 16 residues, cysteine and phenylalanine counted. Of all the DNA, just the CDR3 is kept, 48 bases in frame from base 1. Cut back by 2 bases and 4 bases, the V and J ends lie 15 bases apart. CDR1 is given as MNHNY and CDR2 as SVGAGI, both from the germline V gene (reference sequence). The sequence was collected from a woman in her twenties or thirties in good health. The rearranged segments are TRBV6-6 and TRBJ1-5; possibly the D gene is TRBD1, per 6 matching bases. The sample taken for sequencing was naive CD4+ T cells sorted from blood. Sample cell subset or site, as interpreted from the label and publication: CD45RA+ positively selected. For the CDR3, the sequence is CASSYGPERGNQPQHF. The bases are TGTGCCAGCAGTTACGGGCCAGAAAGGGGGAATCAGCCCCAGCATTTT.